A single sample is the source of the 27 T cell receptor beta chains below, sequenced in a study of blood T cells in healthy people across ages (dated by TCRdb to between 2015 and 2016). Library method: 5' RACE. Sequencing used an Illumina HiSeq 2500. A second roughly 6 to 12 cycle PCR used a sample-barcoded 5' primer and a J-beta primer mix. TCRdb redid the processing of the public reads, applying fastp at Q25 and MiXCR, and retained in-frame beta chains. Under each unique CDR3 protein, matching rows form one entry showing the most common genes and DNA. The sample data list some 900,000 distinct CDR3 sequences, and about 48% of these were observed just once. The ten largest clones take up under 15% of the sample. Material: blood. All receptors derive from a man aged 25 to 40 in good health.

This sequence joins TRBV20-1 and TRBJ1-5, with 9 positions matching TRBD1. The germline CDR1 and CDR2 sequences are DFQATT and SNEGSKA (reference sequence). This CDR3 spans 15 amino acids. With 0 bases clipped from V and 6 bases from J, the junction kept 6 bases outside the gene matches. CDR3: CSARDLTGGGQPQHF. In nucleotides, the CDR3 is TGCAGTGCTAGAGACCTGACAGGGGGAGGTCAGCCCCAGCATTTT.

The chain is built from TRBV2 and TRBJ2-7, with D maybe TRBD2 (5 bases). The ends were cut back, 1 base at V and 9 bases at J, with 19 bases in the middle. Germline lookup yields CDR1 SNHLY and CDR2 FYNNEI. The CDR3 has 15 amino acids. CDR3 DNA: TGTGCCAGCAGTGAAGGTCGGACTCCACCTACGATGCAGTACTTC. Translating it yields CASSEGRTPPTMQYF.

The table lists this clonotype with a count of one. The genes are TRBV18 and TRBJ2-1; 9 nucleotides align to TRBD2. The CDR3 runs 15 residues. Looked up from germline, CDR1 is KGHSH and CDR2 is LQKENI. Germline trimming cut 3 bases from V and 5 bases from J; bases unmatched to any gene: 5. CDR3 protein: CASSPGLASDNEQFF. The CDR3 region has the DNA TGTGCCAGCTCACCCGGACTAGCGTCGGACAATGAGCAGTTCTTC.

The rearrangement uses TRBV20-1 and TRBJ2-7; 9 bases align to TRBD2. Germline trimming cut 3 bases from V and 3 bases from J; bases unmatched to any gene: 3. Germline V lookup: CDR1 DFQATT, CDR2 SNEGSKA (reference sequence). CDR3 size: 13 residues. CDR3 DNA sequence: TGCAGTGCTAGTTTACTAGCGGGCTACGAGCAGTACTTC. Translating it yields CSASLLAGYEQYF.

This sequence joins TRBV6-5 and TRBJ1-2; TRBD1 matches 11 bases. The CDR3 consists of 13 residues. Trimming took 6 bases from V and 7 from J; bases not matched to a gene: 4. The germline gives CDR1 MNHEY, CDR2 SVGAGI. The CDR3 region is CASRRTGGLGYTF. The CDR3 nucleotides are TGTGCCAGCAGGCGGACAGGGGGCCTTGGCTACACCTTC.

This clonotype was seen only once. One junction end disagrees with the germline gene, perhaps due to a read error. V gene TRBV20-1 combines with J gene TRBJ2-2; D is perhaps TRBD2 (6 bases). CDR3 size: 18 residues. Germline CDR1 is DFQATT and CDR2 is SNEGSKA (reference sequence). The CDR3 bases are TGCAGTGCTAGTCTGGCTTGGGGAGATAGGGACGACACCGGGGGGCTGTTTTTT. This translates into CSASLAWGDRDDTGGLFF.

This clonotype was picked up one time. An end of the junction differs from the germline gene, which may be a read error. The V call is TRBV12-3 or TRBV12-4, the J call TRBJ2-3, with 14 bases lining up with TRBD2. The CDR3 runs 16 residues. CDR3 in amino acids: CASSPTSGGAADAQYF. CDR3 DNA: TGTGCCAGCAGCCCGACTAGCGGGGGGGCCGCAGATGCGCAGTATTTT.

The chain joins TRBV2 to TRBJ1-1; D perhaps matches TRBD1 (6 bases). Looked up from germline, CDR1 is SNHLY and CDR2 is FYNNEI. This CDR3 is 14 amino acids long. Trimming took off 4 bases at V and 7 bases at J, with 16 bases between the two ends. CDR3 nucleotide sequence: TGTGCCAGCAGTGCGAAAGGGGGAACAAGTGAAGCTTTCTTT. It codes for CASSAKGGTSEAFF.

This clonotype appeared many times. The chain carries TRBV28 and TRBJ1-2; D may be TRBD1 (5 bases). Germline V lookup: CDR1 MDHEN, CDR2 SYDVKM. The CDR3 totals 13 residues. V lost 2 bases and J 2 bases, leaving 6 bases between the germline ends. CDR3 region: CASSLGQNYGYTF. The CDR3 DNA sequence: TGTGCCAGCAGTTTAGGACAAAACTATGGCTACACCTTC.

CDR3 in amino acids: CASKPGQAPYEQYF. The CDR3 DNA reads as TGTGCCAGCAAGCCGGGACAGGCACCCTACGAGCAGTACTTC. V and J are TRBV27 and TRBJ2-7; 8 bases match TRBD1. Unmatched junction bases numbered 7, after V lost 7 bases and J lost 2 bases. There are 14 residues in the CDR3. Germline V gives CDR1 MNHEY, CDR2 SMNVEV (reference sequence).

This clonotype was found a few times. This chain links TRBV15 with TRBJ1-5; 7 bases are a match to TRBD1. CDR3 length: 17 residues. CDR1 is LNHNV and CDR2 is YYDKDF in the germline V gene (reference sequence). With 0 bases clipped from V and 10 bases from J, the junction kept 15 bases outside the gene matches. CDR3 sequence reads: CATSRDRGTERVGPQHF. CDR3 sequence (DNA): TGTGCCACCAGCAGAGATCGTGGGACAGAGAGGGTTGGACCCCAGCATTTT.

V is TRBV18 and J is TRBJ2-1, with 11 bases matching TRBD1. Germline V gene data show CDR1 as KGHSH and CDR2 as LQKENI. This CDR3 region has 15 residues. The ends lost 6 bases at V and 6 bases at J; junction bases unmatched: 7. This CDR3 is CASSSGQGAFNEQFF. The CDR3 DNA follows: TGTGCCAGCTCTTCTGGACAGGGGGCTTTCAATGAGCAGTTCTTC.

The chain couples TRBV7-3 to TRBJ2-1, with D tentatively TRBD2 (5 bases). The CDR3 loop spans 13 amino acids. Trimming took 2 bases from V and 10 from J, leaving 12 bases between them. Germline CDR1 reads SGHTA; CDR2 reads FQGTGA. CDR3 protein: CASSLGLGSEQFF. The CDR3 region has the DNA TGTGCCAGCAGCTTAGGACTTGGCTCCGAGCAGTTCTTC.

This sequence joins TRBV29-1 and TRBJ2-7, with a weak D call TRBD2 (5 bases). The CDR3 is 14 residues long. V dropped 6 bases and J dropped 0 bases, with 15 bases sitting between them. Per germline, CDR1 SQVTM and CDR2 ANQGSEA. CDR3 in DNA: TGCAGCGTCGCTAGACTGGGGAGCTCCTACGAGCAGTACTTC. Translation: CSVARLGSSYEQYF.

The chain links TRBV30 to TRBJ1-1; TRBD1 might be the D (6 bases). V was pared by 4 bases and J by 3 bases, with 12 bases between. The CDR3 runs 13 residues. Germline loops: CDR1 GTSNPN, CDR2 SVGIG (reference sequence). The DNA for the CDR3 is TGTGCCTGGACCCCGGGGGCGTACACTGAAGCTTTCTTT. Amino acids: CAWTPGAYTEAFF. Full variable domain (missing parts from reference TRBV30 and TRBJ1-1): SQTIHQWPATLVQPVGSPLSLECTVEGTSNPNLYWYRQAAGRGLQLLFYSVGIGQISSEVPQNLSASRPQDRQFILSSKKLLLSDSGFYLCAWTPGAYTEAFFGQGTRLTVV.

This clonotype was picked up a small number of times. V and J are TRBV18 and TRBJ1-1; TRBD1 might be the D (5 bases). The V end lost 2 bases, the J end lost 1 base, and 14 bases lay between the germline ends. The CDR3 runs 16 residues. Germline V lookup: CDR1 KGHSH, CDR2 LQKENI. DNA of the CDR3: TGTGCCAGCTCACCATGGGGTCGACAGAGGAACACTGAAGCTTTCTTT. Translated, it gives CASSPWGRQRNTEAFF.

This clonotype was observed a few times. The chain uses TRBV20-1 and TRBJ2-1, with 10 nucleotides matching TRBD1. Germline CDR1 and CDR2: DFQATT and SNEGSKA (reference sequence). Trimming removed 5 bases from V and 8 bases from J; junction bases left unmatched: 12. CDR3 size: 15 residues. The CDR3 DNA reads TGCAGTGCTTATCCGGGACAGGGGACCCGGGATGAGCAGTTCTTC. Translating gives CSAYPGQGTRDEQFF.

The chain employs TRBV20-1 and TRBJ1-1, with 10 positions matching TRBD1. There are 15 residues in the CDR3. CDR1 is DFQATT, CDR2 SNEGSKA, per germline (reference sequence). V lost 5 bases to trimming and J lost 7 bases; unmatched junction nucleotides: 13. The CDR3 sequence: CSADTPTGGRGEAFF. CDR3 nucleotides: TGCAGTGCTGACACCCCGACAGGGGGCAGGGGTGAAGCTTTCTTT.

Only a few counts were recorded for this clonotype. CDR3 nucleotides: TGCAGCGTTGAAACACCTCTCAACACCGGGGAGCTGTTTTTT. This translates into CSVETPLNTGELFF. The chain uses TRBV29-1 and TRBJ2-2; the D is unclear. Germline V gives CDR1 SQVTM, CDR2 ANQGSEA. V lost 2 bases, J lost 2 bases, and 9 bases lay in between. The CDR3 spans 14 residues.

This clonotype was counted once. The rearrangement joins TRBV4-3 to TRBJ1-6; D call uncertain. V was pared by 4 bases and J by 8 bases, with 12 bases between. The CDR3 length is 14 residues. Germline V gene lookup returns CDR1 LGHNA and CDR2 YSLEER. DNA of the CDR3: TGCGCCAGCAGCCCCTTGAGCCGGGATTCACCCCTCCACTTT. Protein product: CASSPLSRDSPLHF.

Note on this clonotype: The junction does not match germline at one end; this may be a read error. The chain couples TRBV7-8 to TRBJ1-2; no definite D call. This CDR3 is 15 amino acids long. The germline CDR1 and CDR2 sequences are SGHVS and FQNEAQ. Here the CDR3 DNA reads TGTGCCAGCAACTTAGAGGTGTACGGTGCGGGGGGCTACACCTTC. Translated, it gives CASNLEVYGAGGYTF.

This clonotype was found a few times. Its ends do not fully match the called genes, so a read error is possible. The V call is TRBV7-9, the J call TRBJ2-7, with D maybe TRBD1 (5 bases). This CDR3 is built from 14 residues. Germline loops: CDR1 SEHNR, CDR2 FQNEAQ (reference sequence). Here the CDR3 reads CAGSLGDFSYEQYF. The CDR3 DNA is TGTGCCGGCAGCTTAGGGGATTTCTCCTACGAGCAGTACTTC. Full variable domain (rest looked up from reference TRBV7-9 and TRBJ2-7): DTGVSQNPRHKITKRGQNVTFRCDPISEHNRLYWYRQTLGQGPEFLTYFQNEAQLEKSRLLSDRFSAERPKGSFSTLEIQRTEQGDSAMYLCAGSLGDFSYEQYFGPGTRLTVT.

The CDR3 is CASRADRGGQPQHF. The CDR3 coding sequence is TGTGCCAGCAGAGCGGACAGGGGTGGTCAGCCCCAGCATTTT. This sequence joins TRBV2 and TRBJ1-5; 9 bases match TRBD1. The CDR3 has 14 amino acids. Germline trimming cut 6 bases from V and 6 bases from J; bases unmatched to any gene: 6. The V gene's germline CDR1 is SNHLY and CDR2 FYNNEI.

The chain is built from TRBV20-1 and TRBJ1-2; D is uncertain. The CDR3 totals 13 residues. Trimming shortened V by 1 base and J by 0 bases, and 6 bases separated the two germline ends. The V gene's germline CDR1 is DFQATT and CDR2 SNEGSKA (reference sequence). The CDR3 DNA is TGCAGTGCTAGAGGGAGTCCTAACTATGGCTACACCTTC. Translation: CSARGSPNYGYTF.

The chain is built from TRBV6-6 and TRBJ1-1; TRBD1 might be the D (5 bases). The V gene lost 2 bases and the J gene lost 11 bases, with 12 bases spanning the gap. CDR1 and CDR2 from the germline V gene are MNHNY and SVGAGI (reference sequence). This CDR3 is 12 amino acids long. As DNA, the CDR3 is TGTGCCAGCAGTTACACCGCGGGGGGGGCTTTCTTT. Translating it yields CASSYTAGGAFF.

V gene TRBV27 combines with J gene TRBJ2-7, with 10 bases fitting TRBD1. Judging by the DNA end, TRBJ2-5 fits better; the J call may be wrong. The CDR3 has 19 residues. Germline V CDR1 and CDR2: MNHEY, SMNVEV (reference sequence). The CDR3 here is CASSLSRDRGLSQEKTQYF. CDR3 DNA: TGTGCCAGCAGTTTATCCCGGGACAGGGGATTGTCGCAAGAGAAGACCCAGTACTTC.

This clonotype was seen at least ten times. A much larger clone differs by one base, so this may be a read error. The chain links TRBV3-1 to TRBJ2-7, with D hard to call. CDR3 length: 12 residues. V was pared by 2 bases and J by 2 bases, with 4 bases between. Germline V gene lookup returns CDR1 LGHDT and CDR2 YNNKEL (reference sequence). CDR3 residues: CASSQIPYEQYF. As DNA, the CDR3 is TGTGCCAGCAGCCAAATCCCCTACGAGCAGTACTTC.